Listed below are T cell receptor beta chains from one sample, sequenced in a study of spatial heterogeneity in lung cancer. TCRdb itself ran the 5' RACE reads through MiXCR, one entry per CDR3 protein. The sample comprises 9,000 to 13,000 distinct CDR3 sequences, 9% to 15% of which are singletons, and under 12% rests with the top ten. Sequencing used lung tumor tissue, obtained at surgery. The receptor set was obtained from a male donor with early-stage non-small cell lung cancer. The CDR3 runs from the conserved cysteine through the conserved F or W. D genes are given only for firm matches. Clone size is shown for a subset of rows, as once, few, many or a class of expanded clone.

TRBJ1-2 TRBD1 TRBV5-1 many CASSADRGRYGYTF TGCGCCAGCAGCGCCGACAGGGGCCGGTATGGCTACACCTTC
TRBJ1-3 . TRBV20-1 . CSASTGNTIYF TGCAGTGCCTCTACAGGAAACACCATATATTTT
TRBJ2-1 . TRBV4-3 many CASSRQTGAYNEQFF TGCGCCAGCAGCAGGCAAACGGGGGCGTACAATGAGCAGTTCTTC
TRBJ1-3 . TRBV7-8 many CASSLGGGRSGNTIYF TGTGCCAGCAGCTTAGGGGGGGGAAGAAGTGGAAACACCATATATTTT
TRBJ1-2 . TRBV4-1 . CASSQDARNYGYTF TGCGCCAGCAGCCAAGATGCGCGGAACTATGGCTACACCTTC
TRBJ1-1 TRBD1 TRBV3-1 medium-sized CASSGTGLGTEAFF TGTGCCAGCAGCGGGACAGGGTTAGGGACTGAAGCTTTCTTT
TRBJ1-1 . TRBV12-3/TRBV12-4 many CANYKDTEAFF TGTGCCAACTACAAGGACACTGAAGCTTTCTTT
TRBJ1-6 TRBD1 TRBV12-3/TRBV12-4 . CASSLGQTLNSPLHF TGTGCCAGCAGTTTGGGACAGACCCTGAATTCACCCCTCCACTTT
TRBJ1-2 TRBD1 TRBV12-3/TRBV12-4 medium-sized CASSQTGLGSDTF TGTGCCAGCAGTCAGACAGGGTTGGGATCTGACACCTTC
TRBJ2-3 . TRBV24-1 many CATSDREAGTGSTDTQYF TGTGCCACCAGTGACCGTGAGGCGGGAACGGGGAGCACAGATACGCAGTATTTT
TRBJ2-1 TRBD1 TRBV6-5 medium-sized CASSQGVSSGNEQFF TGTGCCAGCAGTCAGGGGGTATCGTCGGGGAATGAGCAGTTCTTC
TRBJ2-3 TRBD2 TRBV7-3 medium-sized CASSLGGTSGTDTQYF TGTGCCAGCAGCCTGGGGGGAACTAGCGGCACAGATACGCAGTATTTT
TRBJ2-5 . TRBV9 many CASSAGTGRETQYF TGTGCCAGCAGCGCGGGGACTGGCCGCGAGACCCAGTACTTC
TRBJ2-1 . TRBV20-1 medium-sized CSATSLASGMNEQFF TGCAGTGCTACCTCACTAGCTAGTGGGATGAATGAGCAGTTCTTC
TRBJ2-7 . TRBV12-3/TRBV12-4 . CASSFPAAGSYEQYF TGTGCCAGCAGTTTCCCCGCGGCAGGGTCCTACGAGCAGTACTTC
TRBJ1-1 . TRBV5-1 many CASSPGDRKTNTEAFF TGCGCCAGCAGCCCAGGAGACAGAAAGACTAACACTGAAGCTTTCTTT
TRBJ2-7 . TRBV7-6 many CASSLTPGQTSEQYF TGTGCCAGCAGCTTAACGCCGGGGCAGACCAGCGAGCAGTACTTC
TRBJ1-5 . TRBV6-2/TRBV6-3 . CASSFDRGIDQPQHF TGTGCCAGCAGTTTCGACCGCGGGATAGATCAGCCCCAGCATTTT
TRBJ1-2 TRBD1 TRBV29-1 medium-sized CSVRTGTDYGYTF TGCAGCGTACGCACAGGGACAGACTATGGCTACACCTTC
TRBJ1-2 . TRBV4-1 many CASSRAGGNYGYTF TGCGCCAGCAGCCGAGCCGGAGGGAACTATGGCTACACCTTC
TRBJ2-3 . TRBV30 medium-sized CAWSRGPSDTQYF TGTGCCTGGAGTAGGGGACCTTCAGATACGCAGTATTTT
TRBJ2-2 TRBD2 TRBV6-5 once CASSFWSSGEVGELFF TGTGCCAGCAGTTTTTGGTCTAGCGGGGAGGTCGGGGAGCTGTTTTTT
TRBJ2-7 . TRBV20-1 . CSARDYEQYF TGCAGTGCTAGAGACTACGAGCAGTACTTC
TRBJ2-3 . TRBV20-1 many CSARVNGVTDTQYF TGCAGTGCTAGAGTGAACGGGGTCACAGATACGCAGTATTTT
TRBJ2-7 . TRBV7-6 medium-sized CASSSAIVYEQYF TGTGCCAGCAGCTCGGCGATCGTCTACGAGCAGTACTTC
TRBJ1-2 TRBD1 TRBV6-1 medium-sized CASSEGQGYGGYTF TGTGCCAGCAGTGAAGGACAGGGTTACGGCGGCTACACCTTC
TRBJ2-7 . TRBV12-3/TRBV12-4 many CASSFLVHEQYF TGTGCCAGCAGTTTCCTTGTGCACGAGCAGTACTTC
TRBJ2-1 . TRBV6-5 medium-sized CASNTRVTNEQFF TGTGCCAGCAACACGCGGGTCACAAATGAGCAGTTCTTC
TRBJ1-2 . TRBV20-1 few CSASQGPYGYTF TGCAGTGCTTCACAGGGACCCTATGGCTACACCTTC
TRBJ1-1 . TRBV29-1 . CSVDGGGYTEAFF TGCAGCGTTGACGGCGGCGGGTACACTGAAGCTTTCTTT
TRBJ2-1 . TRBV5-1 many CASSLELVGDEQFF TGCGCCAGCAGCTTGGAGTTAGTTGGGGATGAGCAGTTCTTC
TRBJ1-1 . TRBV29-1 . CSVAKQGANTEAFF TGCAGCGTTGCCAAACAGGGTGCGAACACTGAAGCTTTCTTT
TRBJ1-1 . TRBV6-2/TRBV6-3 . CASRQKGGLNTEAFF TGTGCCAGCAGACAAAAAGGGGGTTTGAACACTGAAGCTTTCTTT
TRBJ1-6 TRBD1 TRBV4-3 many CASSQDWQGGYSPLHF TGCGCCAGCAGCCAAGATTGGCAGGGGGGATACTCACCCCTCCACTTT
TRBJ2-7 . TRBV6-2/TRBV6-3 . CASRKEGEGKEQYF TGTGCCAGCAGGAAGGAGGGGGAAGGGAAAGAGCAGTACTTC
TRBJ2-7 TRBD2 TRBV20-1 many CSGLAGYEQYF TGCTCGGGACTAGCGGGATACGAGCAGTACTTC
TRBJ1-1 . TRBV29-1 many CSVETVYFGQGTTEAFF TGCAGCGTTGAAACGGTTTATTTTGGGCAGGGTACCACTGAAGCTTTCTTT
TRBJ2-4 . TRBV6-2/TRBV6-3 many CASVGTEWGLAKNIQYF TGTGCCAGCGTGGGGACTGAGTGGGGGCTAGCCAAAAACATTCAGTACTTC
TRBJ2-7 TRBD1 TRBV4-1 . CASSQTPAGQGTYEQYF TGCGCCAGCAGCCAAACTCCCGCGGGACAGGGGACCTACGAGCAGTACTTC
TRBJ2-2 . TRBV12-3/TRBV12-4 few CASNPGAANTGELFF TGTGCCAGTAATCCGGGAGCCGCGAACACCGGGGAGCTGTTTTTT
TRBJ1-3 . TRBV30 medium-sized CAWKGVGNTIYF TGTGCCTGGAAAGGGGTCGGAAACACCATATATTTT
TRBJ1-1 . TRBV30 . CAWSAPGHLAFF TGTGCCTGGAGTGCCCCGGGACATTTGGCTTTCTTT
TRBJ1-3 . TRBV12-3/TRBV12-4 . CASSPQTGQGNTIYF TGTGCCAGCAGTCCGCAAACAGGGCAAGGAAACACCATATATTTT
TRBJ2-3 TRBD2 TRBV7-8 medium-sized CASSLIVPIESSGDYTDTQYF TGTGCCAGCAGCTTAATCGTTCCAATAGAGTCTAGCGGGGACTACACAGATACGCAGTATTTT
TRBJ2-7 . TRBV2 many CATRVTYEQYF TGTGCCACCCGGGTAACCTACGAGCAGTACTTC
TRBJ2-1 . TRBV11-2 . CASSGRDGTYNEQFF TGTGCCAGCAGCGGCCGGGACGGAACCTACAATGAGCAGTTCTTC
TRBJ2-1 TRBD2 TRBV2 many CASSPTSGRSYNEQFF TGTGCCAGCAGTCCGACTAGCGGGAGGTCCTACAATGAGCAGTTCTTC
TRBJ1-2 . TRBV12-3/TRBV12-4 once CASSPGRIGGEDYGYTF TGTGCCAGCAGCCCCGGAAGGATAGGGGGGGAAGACTATGGCTACACCTTC
TRBJ2-2 . TRBV28 many CASSLPYGGTNTGELFF TGTGCCAGCAGTCTCCCGTACGGCGGGACGAACACCGGGGAGCTGTTTTTT
TRBJ2-1 . TRBV29-1 medium-sized CSGEGTNYNEQFF TGCAGCGGTGAAGGGACAAACTACAATGAGCAGTTCTTC
TRBJ1-1 TRBD1 TRBV29-1 medium-sized CSALDRANTEAFF TGCAGCGCGCTGGACAGGGCGAACACTGAAGCTTTCTTT
TRBJ1-1 . TRBV6-1 many CASSPRENTEAFF TGTGCCAGCAGCCCCAGGGAGAACACTGAAGCTTTCTTT
TRBJ2-7 . TRBV20-1 many CSARDVTRPSYEQYF TGCAGTGCTAGAGATGTGACTAGACCTTCCTACGAGCAGTACTTC
TRBJ2-7 . TRBV7-2 medium-sized CASSLYLSTGTASYEQYF TGTGCCAGCAGCTTGTACCTGAGTACAGGGACTGCCTCCTACGAGCAGTACTTC
TRBJ2-7 . TRBV5-1 many CASSPRREGYEQYF TGCGCCAGCAGCCCGCGGCGGGAAGGCTACGAGCAGTACTTC
TRBJ1-4 TRBD1 TRBV4-2 large CASSPGTGIQDEKLFF TGTGCCAGCAGCCCCGGGACAGGAATACAGGATGAAAAACTGTTTTTT
TRBJ2-7 . TRBV6-2/TRBV6-3 many CASSSANEQYF TGTGCCAGCAGTTCAGCTAACGAGCAGTACTTC